This T cell receptor (beta chain) was found in a study of beta chain features in type 1 diabetes. Using CD45RO/CCR7/CD25/CD127/CD95/CD27, CD4+ naive, central memory, regulatory and stem cell-like memory cells were sorted. V was shortened by 0 bases and J by 7 bases, with 15 bases between the two germline ends. This CDR3 is built from 15 residues. Per germline, CDR1 SQVTM and CDR2 ANQGSEA. This clone was counted between two and nine times. Its antigen remains unidentified. Study-level results: Individuals with type 1 diabetes displayed fewer insertions and more deletions at VDJ junctions. Across patients, naive, central memory and Treg TCRB repertoires exhibited apparently greater similarity than was observed across healthy donors.

Expressed TCRB transcripts were sequenced, since all the RNA that had been isolated was reverse transcribed. Clones were sequenced by immunoSEQ multiplex PCR, and TCRdb holds only the in-frame ones, with some missing. The sample carries hundreds of thousands of clones, roughly 31% recorded once. The sequencing input was naive CD4+ T cells from blood. This receptor was obtained from a man younger than 35 in good health. V is TRBV29-1 and J is TRBJ1-4; the D is unclear. The CDR3 loop reads CSVEDLRRTPEKLFF. In nucleotides, the CDR3 is TGCAGCGTTGAAGATCTCAGGCGTACCCCTGAAAAACTGTTTTTT.